This TCR beta chain was found in a study of T cell changes during pregnancy in multiple sclerosis. Some clones are missing from TCRdb's copy, which holds only in-frame ones; the method was immunoSEQ multiplex PCR. The repertoire holds more than 9,000 clones, with around 89% as singletons. The source material was CD8+ T cells from peripheral blood mononuclear cells, sampled in the first trimester of pregnancy. The origin of this receptor is a female donor in good health, enrolled as a control in a pregnancy study.

CDR3 nucleotide sequence: TGCGCCAGCAGCCCGTCGAAAGGGGTCCCCTACGAGCAGTACTTC. Its translation is CASSPSKGVPYEQYF. The chain employs TRBV4-1 and TRBJ2-7, with D possibly matching TRBD1 (5 bases). Per the germline V gene, CDR1 is MGHRA and CDR2 is YSYEKL. Deletions cut 4 bases from V and 2 bases from J, with 15 bases between. This CDR3 region has 15 residues.